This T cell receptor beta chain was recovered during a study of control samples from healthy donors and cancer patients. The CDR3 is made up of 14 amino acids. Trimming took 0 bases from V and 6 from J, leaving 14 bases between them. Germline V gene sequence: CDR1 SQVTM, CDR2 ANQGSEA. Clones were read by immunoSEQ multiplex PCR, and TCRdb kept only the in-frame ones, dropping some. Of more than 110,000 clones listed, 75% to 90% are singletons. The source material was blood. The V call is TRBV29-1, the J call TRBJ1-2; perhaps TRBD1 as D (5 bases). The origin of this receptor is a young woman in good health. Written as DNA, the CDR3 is TGCAGCGTTGAAGAGGGTAGGGGAGTTAATGGCTACACCTTC. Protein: CSVEEGRGVNGYTF.